These 20 T cell receptor beta chains were all obtained from the same sample, sequenced in a study of CD8 T cells in Susac syndrome. cDNA came from roughly 0.53 to 1 ug RNA primed by random hexamers. TCRdb fed the immunoSEQ multiplex PCR reads into MiXCR, producing one record per CDR3 protein. Here the sample spans around 120,000 distinct CDR3 sequences, approximately 93% being singletons. Sequences were obtained from CD4+ T cells from PBMCs. All receptors derive from a human donor with multiple sclerosis.

The CDR3 here is CASSQDLNQPQHF. The CDR3 DNA reads as TGTGCCAGCAGCCAGGATCTCAATCAGCCCCAGCATTTT. This chain connects TRBV3-1 to TRBJ1-5; the D is unclear. Germline values: CDR1 LGHDT, CDR2 YNNKEL (reference sequence). The CDR3 consists of 13 residues. The ends were cut back, 3 bases at V and 3 bases at J, with 6 bases in the middle. Together with reference TRBV3-1 and TRBJ1-5, the CDR3 gives the full variable domain: DTAVSQTPKYLVTQMGNDKSIKCEQNLGHDTMYWYKQDSKKFLKIMFSYNNKELIINETVPNRFSPKSPDKAHLNLHINSLELGDSAVYFCASSQDLNQPQHFGDGTRLSIL.

This chain uses TRBV18 with TRBJ1-3; no reliable D call. The V gene's germline CDR1 is KGHSH and CDR2 LQKENI. The length of the CDR3 is 16 residues. V gave up 3 bases and J gave up 4 bases, with 16 bases separating them. CDR3 DNA sequence: TGTGCCAGCTCACCCACCCTTGGTGGAGGGGGAAACACCATATATTTT. Protein sequence: CASSPTLGGGGNTIYF.

This chain connects TRBV29-1 to TRBJ1-6; D is ambiguous. From germline, CDR1 is SQVTM and CDR2 ANQGSEA. This CDR3 is built from 13 residues. V shed 4 bases and J shed 5 bases, with 9 bases lying between them. CDR3 DNA sequence: TGCAGCGTTGCGGTAGGGAATAATTCACCCCTCCACTTT. Protein: CSVAVGNNSPLHF.

The chain couples TRBV18 to TRBJ1-2; a possible D gene is TRBD1 (6 bases). The germline V gene encodes CDR1 KGHSH and CDR2 LQKENI. V was trimmed by 0 bases and J by 9 bases, leaving 14 bases between them. The CDR3 contains 14 residues. In DNA form, the CDR3 reads TGTGCCAGCTCACCACCGGGGTACAGGGCTCGCTACACCTTC. Protein: CASSPPGYRARYTF.

The chain recombines TRBV19 with TRBJ2-2; D is unresolved. The CDR3 is 14 amino acids. CDR1 is LNHDA and CDR2 is SQIVND in the germline V gene (reference sequence). V dropped 3 bases and J dropped 7 bases, with 12 bases sitting between them. The CDR3 DNA follows: TGTGCCAGTAGTATTAAGGCCTTAGTCGGGGAGCTGTTTTTT. As protein: CASSIKALVGELFF.

This chain uses TRBV7-2 with TRBJ2-5; D perhaps matches TRBD2 (5 bases). The germline V gene has CDR1 SGHTA and CDR2 FQGNSA. V shed 2 bases and J shed 2 bases, with 6 bases lying between them. The CDR3 sequence is 13 residues long. CDR3 sequence: CASSLTRQETQYF. The CDR3 DNA reads as TGTGCCAGCAGCTTAACTAGACAAGAGACCCAGTACTTC. Together with reference TRBV7-2 and TRBJ2-5, the CDR3 gives the full variable domain: GAGVSQSPSNKVTEKGKDVELRCDPISGHTALYWYRQSLGQGLEFLIYFQGNSAPDKSGLPSDRFSAERTGGSVSTLTIQRTQQEDSAVYLCASSLTRQETQYFGPGTRLLVL.

This clonotype came up once. The J gene is TRBJ2-7, the V gene TRBV6-6, with TRBD2 matching over 8 bases. V was pared by 5 bases and J by 2 bases, with 8 bases of the junction left unmatched. Germline CDR1 is MNHNY and CDR2 is SVGAGI (reference sequence). This CDR3 has 15 residues. CDR3 DNA: TGTGCCAGCAGTACCTACGCGGGGGGAACCTACGAGCAGTACTTC. This encodes CASSTYAGGTYEQYF.

The chain employs TRBV30 and TRBJ1-4; no clear D gene. V lost 0 bases and J lost 7, with 12 bases in between. The CDR3 has 14 residues. Per germline, CDR1 GTSNPN and CDR2 SVGIG (reference sequence). The CDR3 here is CAWSVKGGVEKLFF. In DNA form, the CDR3 reads TGTGCCTGGAGTGTAAAGGGCGGCGTTGAAAAACTGTTTTTT.

The J gene is TRBJ1-1, the V gene TRBV6-5; D might be TRBD1 (5 bases). V was clipped by 6 bases and J by 7 bases, with 15 bases between them. The CDR3 is 13 amino acids. Germline V lookup: CDR1 MNHEY, CDR2 SVGAGI. CDR3 loop: CASRPLGGNEAFF. The CDR3 DNA reads TGTGCCAGCAGGCCCCTCGGGGGGAATGAAGCTTTCTTT.

V and J are TRBV29-1 and TRBJ1-2; no clear D gene. CDR1 and CDR2 (germline): SQVTM, ANQGSEA. The V gene lost 0 bases and the J gene lost 5 bases, with 1 base spanning the gap. The CDR3 contains 10 residues. CDR3 sequence reads: CSVEEYGYTF. In DNA form, the CDR3 reads TGCAGCGTTGAAGAATATGGCTACACCTTC.

This chain links TRBV30 with TRBJ1-2; unclear D gene. CDR1 and CDR2 (germline): GTSNPN, SVGIG (reference sequence). The CDR3 runs 10 residues. The CDR3 here is CAGRDYGYTF. CDR3 coding DNA: TGTGCGGGAAGGGACTATGGCTACACCTTC.

This chain joins TRBV7-2 and TRBJ2-2; no definite D call. This CDR3 comprises 15 residues. Trimming removed 3 bases from V and 0 bases from J, with 8 bases in between. Germline loops: CDR1 SGHTA, CDR2 FQGNSA. CDR3 residues: CASSFGPTNTGELFF. The CDR3 nucleotides read TGTGCCAGCAGCTTCGGGCCCACGAACACCGGGGAGCTGTTTTTT.

The chain links TRBV7-9 to TRBJ2-2; possible D gene TRBD2, 6 bases. The CDR3 loop spans 16 amino acids. Germline values: CDR1 SEHNR, CDR2 FQNEAQ (reference sequence). Between the trimmed V and J ends, which lost 8 bases and 5 bases, there was a span of 21 bases. The CDR3 nucleotides are TGTGCCAGCCGTCAAGGGACTGCCTCAAAGACCGGGGAGCTGTTTTTT. This codes for CASRQGTASKTGELFF.

The chain recombines TRBV5-1 with TRBJ1-3; a possible D gene is TRBD1 (5 bases). Looked up from germline, CDR1 is SGHRS and CDR2 is YFSETQ. The CDR3 extends over 16 amino acids. V lost 0 bases, J lost 0 bases, and 10 bases lay in between. The CDR3 loop is CASSLGDGHSGNTIYF. The CDR3 DNA sequence: TGCGCCAGCAGCTTGGGAGACGGACACTCTGGAAACACCATATATTTT.

The chain links TRBV5-1 to TRBJ1-5; no clear D. The V and J ends lost 5 bases and 3 bases respectively, with 12 bases between them. Germline CDR1 SGHRS, CDR2 YFSETQ. The CDR3 covers 14 residues. CDR3 region: CASREGDDNQPQHF. For the CDR3, the DNA is TGCGCCAGCAGGGAGGGTGATGACAATCAGCCCCAGCATTTT.

CDR3 sequence: CASSSEEGNQPQHF. The CDR3 DNA reads TGTGCCAGCAGCTCGGAGGAAGGCAATCAGCCCCAGCATTTT. The chain uses TRBV7-6 and TRBJ1-5; D is unresolved. This CDR3 is 14 amino acids long. Trimming cost V 4 bases and J 2 bases, with 9 bases left between them. Germline CDR1 and CDR2: SGHVS and FNYEAQ.

The rearrangement links TRBV28 to TRBJ2-3, with 9 bases matching TRBD2. The V gene's germline CDR1 is MDHEN and CDR2 SYDVKM. Trimming took 4 bases from V and 0 from J; bases not matched to a gene: 5. The CDR3 runs to 16 residues. The CDR3 sequence: CASSSPSGESTDTQYF. CDR3 bases: TGTGCCAGCAGTTCCCCTAGCGGGGAAAGCACAGATACGCAGTATTTT.

This chain joins TRBV5-1 and TRBJ1-4; no reliable D call. Trimming pared 0 bases from V and 3 bases from J, leaving 3 bases between. This CDR3 is 13 amino acids long. Germline CDR1 is SGHRS and CDR2 is YFSETQ. In DNA, the CDR3 is TGCGCCAGCAGCTTGGCCCCTAATGAAAAACTGTTTTTT. Translation: CASSLAPNEKLFF.

J is TRBJ2-4 and V is TRBV5-1, with a possible D match to TRBD2 (5 bases). The CDR3 has 16 amino acids. Per the germline V gene, CDR1 is SGHRS and CDR2 is YFSETQ. The V end was cut by 4 bases, the J end by 1 base, with 15 bases between. The CDR3: CASSPSARAAKNIQYF. The CDR3 region has the DNA TGCGCCAGCAGCCCGTCGGCGAGGGCCGCCAAAAACATTCAGTACTTC. Supplemented by reference TRBV5-1 and TRBJ2-4, the full variable domain reads KAGVTQTPRYLIKTRGQQVTLSCSPISGHRSVSWYQQTPGQGLQFLFEYFSETQRNKGNFPGRFSGRQFSNSRSEMNVSTLELGDSALYLCASSPSARAAKNIQYFGAGTRLSVL.

The V and J genes are TRBV29-1 and TRBJ2-5; TRBD1 matches at 10 bases. Germline V lookup: CDR1 SQVTM, CDR2 ANQGSEA. This CDR3 has 15 amino acids. Trimming at V came to 4 bases and at J to 2 bases, leaving 7 bases not matched to a gene. CDR3 nucleotides: TGCAGCGTTGCGACCGGGACAGGGGTTCAAGAGACCCAGTACTTC. Protein sequence: CSVATGTGVQETQYF.